This TCR beta chain was sequenced during a study of T-cell reconstitution after alpha-beta-depleted transplantation in children. CDR1 is SEHNR, CDR2 FQNEAQ, per germline (reference sequence). The CDR3 extends over 15 amino acids. V gave up 8 bases and J gave up 0 bases, with 13 bases separating them. During its preparation, the TCRbeta library received unique molecular identifiers. TCRdb processed the PCR reads anew with MiXCR; each CDR3 protein has one entry. Here the sample spans under 350,000 distinct CDR3 sequences, 9.9% being singletons. The TCR comes from a human donor who donated a stem cell graft to a child with SCID. The sample here was PBMCs from the stem cell graft donor, taken from the stem cell graft. V gene TRBV7-9 combines with J gene TRBJ2-2, with a possible D match to TRBD2 (6 bases). The CDR3 DNA is TGTGCCAGCGTCCGTGGGACTTCGAACACCGGGGAGCTGTTTTTT. This sequence encodes CASVRGTSNTGELFF. Full variable domain (rest looked up from reference TRBV7-9 and TRBJ2-2): DTGVSQNPRHKITKRGQNVTFRCDPISEHNRLYWYRQTLGQGPEFLTYFQNEAQLEKSRLLSDRFSAERPKGSFSTLEIQRTEQGDSAMYLCASVRGTSNTGELFFGEGSRLTVL.